Included here is one T cell receptor (beta chain) sequence, with context. Its antigen is as yet unknown. This record comes from a study of cytotoxic CD8 clonotypes in ibrutinib-treated CLL. Across the whole study: Each sample contained, on average, 255,043 productive templates and nearly 95,000 productive rearrangements. Notes on the study in general: Patients had baseline clonality above age-matched healthy donors, and this clonality moved with circulating CD8+ T-cell counts. Samples were collected at differing times from sustained-remission and progressing patients.

In germline, CDR1 is SGHTA, CDR2 FQGNSA. This CDR3 spans 12 amino acids. V lost 4 bases, J lost 4 bases, and 4 bases lay in between. Depth targeted 1 in 200,000 to 1 in 1 million T cells, averaging 10x coverage per clonotype. Generated by immunoSEQ multiplex PCR, the TCRdb table keeps only in-frame clones and is missing some. The sample shows some 92,000 clones, about 74% of them seen only once. The source is a human donor with chronic lymphocytic leukemia. Sequencing was performed on PBMCs, taken after 24 months of ibrutinib treatment. The chain has TRBV7-2 and TRBJ1-4, with unresolved D. CDR3: CASSSLNEKLFF. The CDR3 bases are TGTGCCAGCAGCTCCCTTAATGAAAAACTGTTTTTT.